These 17 T cell receptor beta chains originate from one sample sequenced in a study of patients and donors after allogeneic stem cell transplantation. TCRdb recomputed calls from the RT-PCR reads with MiXCR, one row per CDR3 protein. The sample includes about 110,000 distinct CDR3 sequences, 35% seen only once; the top ten take around 26%. Source material: blood, either unsorted or a sorted T cell fraction (not recorded which). Receptor source: a human donor who was either an allogeneic HSCT recipient or a stem cell or donor lymphocyte infusion donor (not recorded which). It is not recorded whose cells these are; they may come from a transplant donor.

V and J are TRBV4-3 and TRBJ1-3; weak D call: TRBD1 (5 bases). V lost 0 bases and J lost 0, with 9 bases in between. CDR1 LGHNA and CDR2 YSLEER come from the germline V gene. The CDR3 length is 16 residues. For the CDR3, the DNA is TGCGCCAGCAGCCAAGATACGGGACCCTCTGGAAACACCATATATTTT. It codes for CASSQDTGPSGNTIYF.

The table lists this clonotype with a few counts. The chain employs TRBV12-3 or TRBV12-4 and TRBJ1-5; D is possibly TRBD1 (5 bases). The CDR3 sequence is 13 residues long. The germline V and J ends were trimmed by 5 bases and 7 bases, with 12 bases remaining between them. Here the CDR3 reads CASSPWDRQPQHF. CDR3 DNA: TGTGCCAGCAGTCCGTGGGACCGCCAGCCCCAGCATTTT.

The chain employs TRBV20-1 and TRBJ2-1; the match to TRBD2 covers 11 bases. J lost 6 bases, V lost 5 bases, and 3 bases had no gene match. Germline assignment: CDR1 DFQATT and CDR2 SNEGSKA (reference sequence). CDR3 length: 13 residues. The DNA for the CDR3 is TGCAGTGCTTTTAGCGGGAGGGCCAATGAGCAGTTCTTC. Translation gives CSAFSGRANEQFF.

The V call is TRBV7-6, the J call TRBJ1-6; 7 bases agree with TRBD1. V trimming: 1 base; J trimming: 6 bases; junction bases outside the gene matches: 6. The germline V gene encodes CDR1 SGHVS and CDR2 FNYEAQ. The CDR3 sequence is 16 residues long. CDR3 DNA sequence: TGTGCCAGCAGCTTAGTGGGCGGGACAGCTAATTCACCCCTCCACTTT. This encodes CASSLVGGTANSPLHF. Full variable domain (remainder filled in from reference TRBV7-6 and TRBJ1-6): GAGVSQSPRYKVTKRGQDVALRCDPISGHVSLYWYRQALGQGPEFLTYFNYEAQQDKSGLPNDRFSAERPEGSISTLTIQRTEQRDSAMYRCASSLVGGTANSPLHFGNGTRLTVT.

The chain recombines TRBV28 with TRBJ1-5; TRBD1 aligns across 9 bases. The ends lost 2 bases at V and 7 bases at J; junction bases unmatched: 6. This CDR3 has 15 amino acids. Germline lookup yields CDR1 MDHEN and CDR2 SYDVKM. CDR3 residues: CASSLPGTGRQPQHF. CDR3 DNA: TGTGCCAGCAGTTTACCCGGGACAGGGCGACAGCCCCAGCATTTT.

The CDR3 DNA reads TGTGCCAGCACTCACAGGCGCCGGGGAGGCTACACCTTC. Its protein product is CASTHRRRGGYTF. This chain connects TRBV12-3 or TRBV12-4 to TRBJ1-2; a weak D match, TRBD1 (5 bases). V was cut by 7 bases and J by 8 bases, with 17 bases left in between. The CDR3 length is 13 residues.

This chain joins TRBV5-1 and TRBJ1-1; D gene ambiguous. CDR1 and CDR2 from the germline V gene are SGHRS and YFSETQ. This CDR3 region has 15 residues. Trimming pared 4 bases from V and 1 base from J, leaving 14 bases between. CDR3 amino acids: CASSQEVAPNTEAFF. The CDR3 nucleotides read TGCGCCAGCAGCCAGGAGGTGGCACCGAACACTGAAGCTTTCTTT.

This clonotype has only a few counts. This sequence joins TRBV7-9 and TRBJ2-7; no definite D call. The CDR3 sequence is 11 residues long. From germline, CDR1 is SEHNR and CDR2 FQNEAQ (reference sequence). The ends were cut back, 1 base at V and 10 bases at J, with 8 bases in the middle. The DNA of the CDR3 is TGTGCCAGCAGCTTAGAAGCAGCCCAGTACTTC. Its translation: CASSLEAAQYF.

The chain joins TRBV5-6 to TRBJ1-5, with TRBD1 as a possible D gene (5 bases). Trimming stripped 2 bases from V and 5 bases from J, with 11 bases between. The CDR3 spans 14 residues. CDR1 is SGHDT, CDR2 YYEEEE, per germline. CDR3 sequence (DNA): TGTGCCAGCAGCTTATGGGACGCCGATCAGCCCCAGCATTTT. Residues: CASSLWDADQPQHF.

The table lists this clonotype with a few counts. This chain connects TRBV20-1 to TRBJ1-2, with D maybe TRBD1 (5 bases). The CDR3 runs to 15 residues. Germline values: CDR1 DFQATT, CDR2 SNEGSKA (reference sequence). Trimming took 6 bases from V and 6 from J, leaving 23 bases between them. The chain's CDR3 is CSARGGVVSKNGYTF. In nucleotides, the CDR3 is TGCAGTGCCCGAGGAGGGGTAGTGTCTAAGAATGGCTACACCTTC.

The V and J genes are TRBV4-2 and TRBJ1-1; unclear D gene. CDR1 is LGHNA and CDR2 is YNFKEQ in the germline V gene. CDR3 size: 16 residues. V dropped 0 bases and J dropped 5 bases, with 16 bases sitting between them. CDR3 protein: CASSQEAYMAATEAFF. CDR3 coding DNA: TGTGCCAGCAGCCAAGAGGCTTACATGGCGGCTACTGAAGCTTTCTTT.

This chain uses TRBV6-6 with TRBJ2-1; D is possibly TRBD2 (6 bases). Trimming took off 6 bases at V and 3 bases at J, with 18 bases between the two ends. The CDR3 has 16 residues. CDR1 is MNHNY and CDR2 is SVGAGI in the germline V gene (reference sequence). CDR3 DNA: TGTGCCAGCAGCTATGGGGGGAGACTTCACTACAATGAGCAGTTCTTC. Translating it yields CASSYGGRLHYNEQFF.

The chain links TRBV12-3 or TRBV12-4 to TRBJ1-1; no clear D. The CDR3 length is 13 residues. V shed 6 bases and J shed 6 bases, with 14 bases lying between them. The CDR3 nucleotides are TGTGCCAGCAGCCGACTTGAGAGCGCTGAAGCTTTCTTT. This translates into CASSRLESAEAFF.

This clonotype was counted only a few times. The rearrangement uses TRBV20-1 and TRBJ1-1, with D tentatively TRBD1 (6 bases). The CDR3 totals 16 residues. Trimming cost V 2 bases and J 5 bases, with 21 bases left between them. Germline V gene data show CDR1 as DFQATT and CDR2 as SNEGSKA (reference sequence). The CDR3 sequence: CSARRGSQGAKTEAFF. The CDR3 nucleotides are TGCAGTGCTAGAAGAGGGTCACAGGGAGCAAAGACTGAAGCTTTCTTT.

V gene TRBV4-2 combines with J gene TRBJ1-2; a weak D match, TRBD1 (5 bases). CDR1 is LGHNA and CDR2 is YNFKEQ in the germline V gene. The CDR3 consists of 15 residues. V lost 0 bases, J lost 4 bases, and 12 bases lay in between. Here the CDR3 reads CASSQEGVRVYGYTF. CDR3 DNA: TGTGCCAGCAGCCAAGAAGGGGTCCGTGTCTATGGCTACACCTTC.

V is TRBV12-3 or TRBV12-4 and J is TRBJ2-3; 8 bases match TRBD2. CDR3 length: 16 residues. V shed 1 base, J shed 2 bases, and the junction held 5 bases outside the gene matches. CDR3 sequence (DNA): TGTGCCAGCAGTTTAGGGAGCGGGGGATTCACAGATACGCAGTATTTT. Its protein is CASSLGSGGFTDTQYF.

CDR3 loop: CASSLVLYEQFF. DNA of the CDR3: TGTGCCAGCAGCTTAGTTTTGTATGAGCAGTTCTTC. J is TRBJ2-1 and V is TRBV7-2; D unresolved. Germline CDR1 is SGHTA and CDR2 is FQGNSA. V shed 1 base and J shed 8 bases, with 6 bases lying between them. The CDR3 has 12 amino acids.